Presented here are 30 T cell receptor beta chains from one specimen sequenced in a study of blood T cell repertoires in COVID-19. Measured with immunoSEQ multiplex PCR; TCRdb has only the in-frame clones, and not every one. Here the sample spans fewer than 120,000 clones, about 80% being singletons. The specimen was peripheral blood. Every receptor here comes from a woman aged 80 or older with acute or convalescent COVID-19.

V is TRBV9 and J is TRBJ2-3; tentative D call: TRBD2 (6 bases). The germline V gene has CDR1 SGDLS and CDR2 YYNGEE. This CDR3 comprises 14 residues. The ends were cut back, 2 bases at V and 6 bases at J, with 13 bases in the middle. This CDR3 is CASSVLGEEDTQYF. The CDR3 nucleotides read TGTGCCAGCAGCGTCTTGGGGGAGGAGGATACGCAGTATTTT.

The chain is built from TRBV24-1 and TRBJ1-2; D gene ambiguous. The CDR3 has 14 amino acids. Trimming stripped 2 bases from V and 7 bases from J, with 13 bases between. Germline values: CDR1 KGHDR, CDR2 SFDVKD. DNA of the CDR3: TGTGCCACCAGTGATTCAAGACAAGTTTCTGGCTACACCTTC. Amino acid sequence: CATSDSRQVSGYTF.

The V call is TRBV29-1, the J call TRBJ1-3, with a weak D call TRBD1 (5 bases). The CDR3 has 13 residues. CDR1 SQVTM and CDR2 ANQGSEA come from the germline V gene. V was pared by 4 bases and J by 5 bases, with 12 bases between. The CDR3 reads CSVGEWTRNTIYF. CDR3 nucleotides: TGCAGCGTTGGGGAATGGACACGAAACACCATATATTTT.

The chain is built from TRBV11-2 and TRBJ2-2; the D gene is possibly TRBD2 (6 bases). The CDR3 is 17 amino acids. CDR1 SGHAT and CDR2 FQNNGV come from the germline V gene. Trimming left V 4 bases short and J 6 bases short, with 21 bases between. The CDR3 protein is CASSSPPDSRLAGELFF. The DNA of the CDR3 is TGTGCCAGCAGCTCACCACCGGACTCGCGACTAGCCGGGGAGCTGTTTTTT.

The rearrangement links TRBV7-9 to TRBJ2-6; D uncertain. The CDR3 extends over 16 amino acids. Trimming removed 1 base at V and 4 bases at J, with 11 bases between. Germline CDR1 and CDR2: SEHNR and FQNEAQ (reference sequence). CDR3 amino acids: CASSLVFRTGANVLTF. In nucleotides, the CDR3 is TGTGCCAGCAGCTTAGTTTTCCGTACAGGGGCCAACGTCCTGACTTTC.

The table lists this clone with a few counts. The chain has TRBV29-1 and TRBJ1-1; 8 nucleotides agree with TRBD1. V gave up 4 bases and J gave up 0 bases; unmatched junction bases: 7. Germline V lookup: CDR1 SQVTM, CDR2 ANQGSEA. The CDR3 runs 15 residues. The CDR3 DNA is TGCAGCGTTGGCCAGGGGGCCGGCATGAACACTGAAGCTTTCTTT. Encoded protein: CSVGQGAGMNTEAFF.

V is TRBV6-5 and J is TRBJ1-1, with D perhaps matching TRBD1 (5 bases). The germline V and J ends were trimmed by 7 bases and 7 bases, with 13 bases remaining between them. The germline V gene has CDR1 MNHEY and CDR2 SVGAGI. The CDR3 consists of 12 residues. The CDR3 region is CASIWGINEAFF. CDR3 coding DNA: TGTGCCAGCATTTGGGGCATCAATGAAGCTTTCTTT.

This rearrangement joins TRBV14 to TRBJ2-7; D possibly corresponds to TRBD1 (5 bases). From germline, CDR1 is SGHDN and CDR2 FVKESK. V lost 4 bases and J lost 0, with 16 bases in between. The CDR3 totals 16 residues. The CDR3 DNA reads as TGTGCCAGCAGCCCATCAAGGGTTGGGGCCTCCTACGAGCAGTACTTC. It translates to CASSPSRVGASYEQYF.

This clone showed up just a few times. The CDR3: CASRSRVRGYTF. As DNA, the CDR3 is TGTGCCAGCAGGTCCAGGGTTCGCGGCTACACCTTC. This rearrangement joins TRBV3-1 (or the pseudogene TRBV3-2) to TRBJ1-2; perhaps TRBD1 as D (5 bases). Germline-derived CDR1 and CDR2 are LGHDT and YNNKEL (reference sequence). This CDR3 region has 12 residues. V shed 6 bases and J shed 8 bases, with 13 bases lying between them.

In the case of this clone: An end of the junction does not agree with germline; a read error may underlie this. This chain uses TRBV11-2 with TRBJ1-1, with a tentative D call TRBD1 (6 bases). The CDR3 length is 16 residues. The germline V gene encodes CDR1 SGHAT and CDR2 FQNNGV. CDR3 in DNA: TGTGCCAGCAGCCTAGAACAGGGTTCTTGGGACACTGAAGCTTTCTTT. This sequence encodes CASSLEQGSWDTEAFF. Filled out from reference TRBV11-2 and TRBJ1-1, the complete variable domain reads EAGVAQSPRYKIIEKRQSVAFWCNPISGHATLYWYQQILGQGPKLLIQFQNNGVVDDSQLPKDRFSAERLKGVDSTLKIQPAKLEDSAVYLCASSLEQGSWDTEAFFGQGTRLTVV.

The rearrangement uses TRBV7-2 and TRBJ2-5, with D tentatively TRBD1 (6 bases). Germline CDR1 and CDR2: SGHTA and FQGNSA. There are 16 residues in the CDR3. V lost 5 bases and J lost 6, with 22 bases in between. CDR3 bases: TGTGCCAGCAGCCCTTACCTGATTGGGGGCGTTCAGACCCAGTACTTC. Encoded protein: CASSPYLIGGVQTQYF.

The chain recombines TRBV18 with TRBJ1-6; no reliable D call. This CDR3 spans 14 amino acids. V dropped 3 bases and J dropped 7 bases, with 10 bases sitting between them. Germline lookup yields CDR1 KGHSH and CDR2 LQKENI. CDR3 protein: CASSPQVTNSPLHF. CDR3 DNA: TGTGCCAGCTCACCCCAGGTTACGAATTCACCCCTCCACTTT.

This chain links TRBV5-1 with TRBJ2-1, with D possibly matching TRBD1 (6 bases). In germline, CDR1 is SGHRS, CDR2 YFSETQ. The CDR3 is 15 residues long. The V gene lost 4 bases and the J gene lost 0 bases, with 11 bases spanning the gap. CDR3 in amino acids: CASSQGSASYNEQFF. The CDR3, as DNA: TGCGCCAGCAGCCAGGGGTCGGCCTCCTACAATGAGCAGTTCTTC.

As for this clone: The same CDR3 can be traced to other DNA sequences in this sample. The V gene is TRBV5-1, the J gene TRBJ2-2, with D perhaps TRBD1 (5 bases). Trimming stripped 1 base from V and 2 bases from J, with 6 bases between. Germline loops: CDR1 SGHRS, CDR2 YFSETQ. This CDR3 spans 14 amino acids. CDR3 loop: CASSLTGNTGELFF. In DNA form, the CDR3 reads TGCGCCAGCAGCTTGACAGGAAACACCGGGGAGCTGTTTTTT. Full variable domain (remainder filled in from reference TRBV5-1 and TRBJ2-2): KAGVTQTPRYLIKTRGQQVTLSCSPISGHRSVSWYQQTPGQGLQFLFEYFSETQRNKGNFPGRFSGRQFSNSRSEMNVSTLELGDSALYLCASSLTGNTGELFFGEGSRLTVL.

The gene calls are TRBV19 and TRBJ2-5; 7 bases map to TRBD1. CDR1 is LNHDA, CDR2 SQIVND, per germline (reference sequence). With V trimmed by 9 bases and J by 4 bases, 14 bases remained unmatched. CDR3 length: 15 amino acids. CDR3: CASRTTGKLGETQYF. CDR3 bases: TGTGCCAGCCGGACGACAGGGAAACTGGGAGAGACCCAGTACTTC.

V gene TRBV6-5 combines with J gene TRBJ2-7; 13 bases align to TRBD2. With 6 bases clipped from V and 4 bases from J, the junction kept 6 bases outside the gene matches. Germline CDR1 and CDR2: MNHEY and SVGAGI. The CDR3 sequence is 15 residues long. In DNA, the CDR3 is TGTGCCAGCAGACTCGCGACTAGCGGGGGGTACGAGCAGTACTTC. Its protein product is CASRLATSGGYEQYF.

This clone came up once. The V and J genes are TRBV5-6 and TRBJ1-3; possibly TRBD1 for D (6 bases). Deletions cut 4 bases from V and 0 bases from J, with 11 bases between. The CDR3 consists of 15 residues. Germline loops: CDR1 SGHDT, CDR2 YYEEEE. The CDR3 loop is CASSLIQGSGNTIYF. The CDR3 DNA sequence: TGTGCCAGCAGCCTCATACAGGGCTCTGGAAACACCATATATTTT.

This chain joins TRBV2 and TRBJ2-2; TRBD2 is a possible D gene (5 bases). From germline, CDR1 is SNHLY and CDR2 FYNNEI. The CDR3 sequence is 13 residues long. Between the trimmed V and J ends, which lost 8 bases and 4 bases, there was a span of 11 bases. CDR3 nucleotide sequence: TGTGCCAGCCTTGCTAGCAGCACCGGGGAGCTGTTTTTT. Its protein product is CASLASSTGELFF. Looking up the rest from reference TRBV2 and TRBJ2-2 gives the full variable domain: EPEVTQTPSHQVTQMGQEVILRCVPISNHLYFYWYRQILGQKVEFLVSFYNNEISEKSEIFDDQFSVERPDGSNFTLKIRSTKLEDSAMYFCASLASSTGELFFGEGSRLTVL.

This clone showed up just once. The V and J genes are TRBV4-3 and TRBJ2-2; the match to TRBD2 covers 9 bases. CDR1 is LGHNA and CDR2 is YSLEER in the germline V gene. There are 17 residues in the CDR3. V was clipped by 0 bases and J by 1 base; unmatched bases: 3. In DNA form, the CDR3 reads TGCGCCAGCAGCCAAGAACCTAGCGGGATGAACACCGGGGAGCTGTTTTTT. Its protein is CASSQEPSGMNTGELFF.

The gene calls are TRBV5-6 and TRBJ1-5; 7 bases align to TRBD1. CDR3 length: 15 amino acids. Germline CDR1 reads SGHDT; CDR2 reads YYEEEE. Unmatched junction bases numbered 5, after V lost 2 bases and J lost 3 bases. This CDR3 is CASSLAGGPNQPQHF. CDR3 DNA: TGTGCCAGCAGCTTAGCAGGGGGTCCCAATCAGCCCCAGCATTTT. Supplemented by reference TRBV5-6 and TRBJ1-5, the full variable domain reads DAGVTQSPTHLIKTRGQQVTLRCSPKSGHDTVSWYQQALGQGPQFIFQYYEEEERQRGNFPDRFSGHQFPNYSSELNVNALLLGDSALYLCASSLAGGPNQPQHFGDGTRLSIL.

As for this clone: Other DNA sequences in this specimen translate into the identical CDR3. CDR3 nucleotides: TGTGCCAGAAGCCCACAGGGGGGAGAGCAGTTCTTC. Translation: CARSPQGGEQFF. The chain has TRBV5-3 and TRBJ2-1, with 8 bases fitting TRBD1. TRBV5-3 is an ORF, with its function uncertain. Trimming took 4 bases from V and 10 from J; bases not matched to a gene: 4. The CDR3 is 12 amino acids.

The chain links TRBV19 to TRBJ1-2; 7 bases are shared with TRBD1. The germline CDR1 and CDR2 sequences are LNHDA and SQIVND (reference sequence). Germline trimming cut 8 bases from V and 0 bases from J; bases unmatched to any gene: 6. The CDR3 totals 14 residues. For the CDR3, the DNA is TGTGCCAGTTCGACAGGGATATCTAACTATGGCTACACCTTC. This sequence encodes CASSTGISNYGYTF.

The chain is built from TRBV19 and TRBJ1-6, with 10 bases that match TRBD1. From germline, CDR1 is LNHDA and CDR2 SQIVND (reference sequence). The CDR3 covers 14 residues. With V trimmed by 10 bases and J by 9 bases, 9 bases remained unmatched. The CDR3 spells CATSAGQGSSPLHF. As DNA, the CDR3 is TGTGCCACCTCGGCGGGACAGGGGAGTTCACCCCTCCACTTT. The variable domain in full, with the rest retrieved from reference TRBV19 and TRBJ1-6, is DGGITQSPKYLFRKEGQNVTLSCEQNLNHDAMYWYRQDPGQGLRLIYYSQIVNDFQKGDIAEGYSVSREKKESFPLTVTSAQKNPTAFYLCATSAGQGSSPLHFGNGTRLTVT.

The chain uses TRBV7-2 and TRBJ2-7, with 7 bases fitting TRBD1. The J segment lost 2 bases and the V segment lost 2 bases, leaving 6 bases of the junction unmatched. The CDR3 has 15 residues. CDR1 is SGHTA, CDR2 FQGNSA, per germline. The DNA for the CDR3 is TGTGCCAGCAGCTTATTCGCTGGGACAGCCTACGAGCAGTACTTC. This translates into CASSLFAGTAYEQYF.

This CDR3 is CASSRQVGNTGELFF. The CDR3 DNA is TGCGCCAGCAGCCGACAGGTGGGGAACACCGGGGAGCTGTTTTTT. The gene calls are TRBV5-1 and TRBJ2-2; maybe TRBD1 (6 bases). The length of the CDR3 is 15 residues. Germline lookup yields CDR1 SGHRS and CDR2 YFSETQ. Between the trimmed V and J ends, which lost 4 bases and 1 base, there was a span of 11 bases.

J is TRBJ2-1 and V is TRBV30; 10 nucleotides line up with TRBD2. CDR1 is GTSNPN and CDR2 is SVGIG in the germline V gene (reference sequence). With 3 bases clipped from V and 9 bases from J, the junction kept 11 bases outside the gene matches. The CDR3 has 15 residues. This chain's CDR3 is CAWSLGSGGAFEQFF. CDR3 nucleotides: TGTGCCTGGAGCTTAGGCAGCGGGGGGGCCTTTGAGCAGTTCTTC.

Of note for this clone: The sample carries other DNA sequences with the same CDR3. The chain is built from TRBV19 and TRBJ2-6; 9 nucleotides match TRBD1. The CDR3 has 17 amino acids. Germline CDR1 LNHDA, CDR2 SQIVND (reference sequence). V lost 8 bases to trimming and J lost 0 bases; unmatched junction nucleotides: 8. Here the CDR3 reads CASSPGQGSSGANVLTF. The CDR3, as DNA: TGTGCCAGTTCTCCGGGACAGGGATCCTCTGGGGCCAACGTCCTGACTTTC.

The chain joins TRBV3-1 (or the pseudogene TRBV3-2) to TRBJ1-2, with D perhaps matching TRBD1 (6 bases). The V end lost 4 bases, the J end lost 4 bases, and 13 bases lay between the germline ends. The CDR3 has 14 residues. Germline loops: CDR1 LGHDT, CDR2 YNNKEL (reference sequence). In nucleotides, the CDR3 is TGTGCCAGCAGCCCATCACAGGGTACCTATGGCTACACCTTC. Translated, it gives CASSPSQGTYGYTF.

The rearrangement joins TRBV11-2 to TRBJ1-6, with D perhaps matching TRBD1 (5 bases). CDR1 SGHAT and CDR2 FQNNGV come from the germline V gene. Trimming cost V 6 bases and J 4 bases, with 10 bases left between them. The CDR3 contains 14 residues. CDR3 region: CASRVDRYNSPLHF. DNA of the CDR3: TGTGCCAGCAGAGTAGACAGATATAATTCACCCCTCCACTTT.

This CDR3 reads CSVQIPGHYTGELFF. The CDR3 DNA sequence: TGCAGCGTGCAAATTCCGGGACACTACACCGGGGAGCTGTTTTTT. The chain uses TRBV29-1 and TRBJ2-2; D may be TRBD1 (6 bases). Germline-derived CDR1 and CDR2 are SQVTM and ANQGSEA. The CDR3 sequence is 15 residues long. V dropped 6 bases and J dropped 3 bases, with 17 bases sitting between them.